The source of this TCR beta chain is a study of blood T cell repertoires in COVID-19. The germline CDR1 and CDR2 sequences are LNHDA and SQIVND (reference sequence). This CDR3 region has 15 residues. Germline trimming cut 4 bases from V and 4 bases from J; bases unmatched to any gene: 7. This clone was observed a single time. Everyone who took part was roughly 18 to 89 years old, and they came from about 25 US areas. Assay: immunoSEQ multiplex PCR; the TCRdb copy retains only in-frame clones and omits some. The data show roughly 250,000 clones, with approximately 83% seen just once and about 3.5% held by the top ten.

The clonotype originates from a woman in her 40s with acute COVID-19. This chain joins TRBV19 and TRBJ2-3; 8 nucleotides align to TRBD2. The source material was PBMCs or T cells enriched from blood (not recorded which). The CDR3 loop is CASSTGLGDSDTQYF. CDR3 coding DNA: TGTGCCAGTAGTACGGGACTAGGCGACTCAGATACGCAGTATTTT.